These 19 T cell receptor beta chains were all obtained from the same sample, sequenced in a study of T cell repertoires in cytomegalovirus infection. No antigen has been assigned to these receptors. TCRdb re-called the reads through MiXCR, storing one row per CDR3 protein. The sample has 95,000 to 150,000 distinct CDR3 sequences, around 30% seen once; the top ten hold approximately 50%. The sequencing used CD8+ T cells from cultured PBMCs, collected from culture after CMV antigen stimulation. All receptors come from a human donor in good health (CMV status not recorded). Some clones in this sample may be carry-over from other donors' samples.

The J gene is TRBJ2-2, the V gene TRBV6-1; the D gene is possibly TRBD2 (7 bases). Deletions cut 7 bases from V and 4 bases from J, with 19 bases between. CDR3 size: 16 residues. CDR1 MNHNS and CDR2 SASEGT come from the germline V gene. The CDR3 reads CASTASGGSGTGELFF. The CDR3 DNA reads TGTGCCAGCACCGCTTCGGGGGGCTCGGGCACCGGGGAGCTGTTTTTT.

This clonotype showed up just a few times. The chain links TRBV5-1 to TRBJ2-1; 8 nucleotides agree with TRBD1. V was pared by 2 bases and J by 4 bases, with 8 bases of the junction left unmatched. The CDR3 runs 16 residues. CDR1 and CDR2 (germline): SGHRS, YFSETQ. The CDR3 DNA reads as TGCGCCAGCAGCTTTGGCACAGGGGGACGATACAATGAGCAGTTCTTC. Its translation: CASSFGTGGRYNEQFF.

This chain joins TRBV11-2 and TRBJ2-1, with TRBD1 identical over 7 bases. There are 13 residues in the CDR3. The V gene's germline CDR1 is SGHAT and CDR2 FQNNGV. V trimming: 6 bases; J trimming: 6 bases; junction bases outside the gene matches: 5. The CDR3 is CASRGPGGNEQFF. CDR3 nucleotide sequence: TGTGCCAGCAGAGGCCCAGGGGGCAATGAGCAGTTCTTC.

V gene TRBV6-1 combines with J gene TRBJ2-3, with 10 bases that match TRBD2. Germline CDR1 reads MNHNS; CDR2 reads SASEGT. The CDR3 has 15 residues. V was pared by 6 bases and J by 4 bases, with 7 bases of the junction left unmatched. The CDR3 reads CASSPKRGGADTQYF. The CDR3 region has the DNA TGTGCCAGCAGCCCTAAGCGGGGGGGGGCAGATACGCAGTATTTT.

The rearrangement links TRBV28 to TRBJ1-5; D perhaps matches TRBD1 (6 bases). The length of the CDR3 is 15 residues. Germline CDR1 reads MDHEN; CDR2 reads SYDVKM. The V end lost 4 bases, the J end lost 6 bases, and 16 bases lay between the germline ends. The CDR3 sequence: CASSSRYAGVQPQHF. The CDR3 DNA reads TGTGCCAGCAGTTCTCGATACGCAGGGGTTCAGCCCCAGCATTTT.

The V gene is TRBV7-9, the J gene TRBJ1-6, with D maybe TRBD1 (5 bases). CDR1 is SEHNR, CDR2 FQNEAQ, per germline (reference sequence). The CDR3 is 14 residues long. Trimming removed 5 bases at V and 4 bases at J, with 9 bases between. CDR3 nucleotides: TGTGCCAGCAGCGGGGGGAGATATAATTCACCCCTCCACTTT. Amino acid sequence: CASSGGRYNSPLHF.

Relative to its sample, this clonotype is medium-sized (0.01 to 0.1%). The V and J genes are TRBV7-2 and TRBJ2-1; 9 nucleotides agree with TRBD2. Per germline, CDR1 SGHTA and CDR2 FQGNSA. The V segment lost 5 bases and the J segment 6 bases; nucleotides outside the gene matches: 5. The CDR3 covers 14 residues. The CDR3 sequence is CASSIPGLANEQFF. The CDR3 coding sequence is TGTGCCAGCAGCATCCCGGGACTAGCCAATGAGCAGTTCTTC.

On this clonotype: The junction does not match germline at one end; this may be a read error. This chain links TRBV5-3 with TRBJ2-3; TRBD2 aligns across 8 bases. TRBV5-3 is an ORF, with its function uncertain. The CDR3 loop spans 20 amino acids. The CDR3 coding sequence is TGTGCCAGCAGCTTGGCCTCCGTTCCGGCGGGACTAGGGGACACAGATACGCAGTATTTT. It codes for CASSLASVPAGLGDTDTQYF.

The table lists this clonotype with a few counts. The chain is built from TRBV20-1 and TRBJ1-6, with D tentatively TRBD1 (5 bases). In germline, CDR1 is DFQATT, CDR2 SNEGSKA (reference sequence). With 6 bases removed from V and 5 bases from J, the gap between germline ends came to 17 bases. This CDR3 has 15 residues. The CDR3 is CSARGGKGDNSPLHF. As DNA, the CDR3 is TGCAGTGCCCGGGGGGGGAAGGGAGATAATTCACCCCTCCACTTT.

In this sample, this clonotype turned up a few times. The chain combines TRBV19 with TRBJ1-6; the D gene is possibly TRBD1 (5 bases). Germline V gene sequence: CDR1 LNHDA, CDR2 SQIVND (reference sequence). The CDR3 is made up of 14 amino acids. Trimming removed 8 bases at V and 0 bases at J, with 8 bases between. The CDR3, as DNA: TGTGCCAGTTGGGACCGCTCCTATAATTCACCCCTCCACTTT. Protein: CASWDRSYNSPLHF. Combining the CDR3 with reference TRBV19 and TRBJ1-6 gives the whole variable domain DGGITQSPKYLFRKEGQNVTLSCEQNLNHDAMYWYRQDPGQGLRLIYYSQIVNDFQKGDIAEGYSVSREKKESFPLTVTSAQKNPTAFYLCASWDRSYNSPLHFGNGTRLTVT.

This clonotype occurred a few times. The V and J genes are TRBV19 and TRBJ1-1; D is unclear. This CDR3 comprises 14 residues. V was cut by 3 bases and J by 0 bases, with 8 bases left in between. CDR1 is LNHDA, CDR2 SQIVND, per germline (reference sequence). The DNA of the CDR3 is TGTGCCAGTAGTATCGACACTTTGAACACTGAAGCTTTCTTT. This translates into CASSIDTLNTEAFF.

The genes are TRBV27 and TRBJ1-2; 11 nucleotides agree with TRBD1. The CDR3 runs 17 residues. CDR1 is MNHEY and CDR2 is SMNVEV in the germline V gene (reference sequence). Trimming at V came to 6 bases and at J to 3 bases, leaving 12 bases not matched to a gene. CDR3 sequence (DNA): TGTGCCAGCAGCCCAGCGGGACAGGGGGGGGTGGACTATGGCTACACCTTC. As protein: CASSPAGQGGVDYGYTF.

V and J are TRBV4-3 and TRBJ1-1; no clear D gene. Germline loops: CDR1 LGHNA, CDR2 YSLEER. The CDR3 runs to 14 residues. Trimming removed 1 base at V and 1 base at J, with 7 bases between. In DNA, the CDR3 is TGCGCCAGCAGCCAAGCTCAGGCGAACACTGAAGCTTTCTTT. Translating gives CASSQAQANTEAFF.

The rearrangement joins TRBV19 to TRBJ2-2; 7 nucleotides match TRBD2. V dropped 4 bases and J dropped 1; count of bases not matched to a gene: 18. Germline V gene sequence: CDR1 LNHDA, CDR2 SQIVND (reference sequence). The CDR3 loop spans 20 amino acids. The chain's CDR3 is CASSTWVLTRGRLNTGELFF. The CDR3, as DNA: TGTGCCAGTAGTACGTGGGTATTGACTCGCGGGAGACTGAACACCGGGGAGCTGTTTTTT.

The table lists this clonotype with a few counts. The V and J genes are TRBV7-6 and TRBJ2-7; D is perhaps TRBD1 or TRBD2 (6 bases each). CDR3 size: 15 residues. Trimming took off 1 base at V and 6 bases at J, with 16 bases between the two ends. Per germline, CDR1 SGHVS and CDR2 FNYEAQ. The CDR3 DNA is TGTGCCAGCAGCTTAGTAGGAGGGGGGCAACTCGAGCAGTACTTC. Translating gives CASSLVGGGQLEQYF.

V usage is TRBV4-1 and J usage is TRBJ2-1; a possible D gene is TRBD1 (6 bases). Per the germline V gene, CDR1 is MGHRA and CDR2 is YSYEKL. Trimming pared 1 base from V and 8 bases from J, leaving 15 bases between. This CDR3 has 15 amino acids. For the CDR3, the DNA is TGCGCCAGCAGCCAAGTCAGCACAGGGTATGATGAGCAGTTCTTC. It encodes CASSQVSTGYDEQFF.

This clonotype was detected a few times. The rearrangement links TRBV12-3 or TRBV12-4 to TRBJ1-5; no firm D call. The CDR3 loop spans 13 amino acids. Deletions cut 0 bases from V and 5 bases from J, with 5 bases between. The CDR3 spells CASSLASYQPQHF. CDR3 bases: TGTGCCAGCAGTTTAGCTAGTTATCAGCCCCAGCATTTT.

This rearrangement joins TRBV18 to TRBJ1-1; D call uncertain. The germline CDR1 and CDR2 sequences are KGHSH and LQKENI. The V and J ends lost 3 bases and 7 bases respectively, with 9 bases between them. This CDR3 is built from 12 residues. The CDR3 sequence: CASSPSGYEAFF. The CDR3 DNA reads TGTGCCAGCTCACCTTCCGGGTATGAAGCTTTCTTT. Filled out from reference TRBV18 and TRBJ1-1, the complete variable domain reads NAGVMQNPRHLVRRRGQEARLRCSPMKGHSHVYWYRQLPEEGLKFMVYLQKENIIDESGMPKERFSAEFPKEGPSILRIQQVVRGDSAAYFCASSPSGYEAFFGQGTRLTVV.

The chain recombines TRBV19 with TRBJ2-1; no clear D gene. Germline V gives CDR1 LNHDA, CDR2 SQIVND (reference sequence). The CDR3 totals 12 residues. Trimming removed 3 bases at V and 2 bases at J, with 2 bases between. The CDR3 sequence: CASSIPYNEQFF. DNA of the CDR3: TGTGCCAGTAGTATTCCCTACAATGAGCAGTTCTTC. Full variable domain (remainder filled in from reference TRBV19 and TRBJ2-1): DGGITQSPKYLFRKEGQNVTLSCEQNLNHDAMYWYRQDPGQGLRLIYYSQIVNDFQKGDIAEGYSVSREKKESFPLTVTSAQKNPTAFYLCASSIPYNEQFFGPGTRLTVL.